A single sample gave rise to the 27 T cell receptor beta chains below, sequenced in a study of blood T cell repertoires in COVID-19. The protocol was immunoSEQ multiplex PCR, while the TCRdb copy is restricted to in-frame clones and leaves out a portion. The sample lists roughly 570,000 clones; roughly nine tenths were seen once. The sequenced sample consisted of peripheral blood. The receptors shown here come from a woman in her forties or fifties with COVID-19, enrolled during active disease.

The V call is TRBV30, the J call TRBJ2-2, with unresolved D. V was pared by 5 bases and J by 3 bases, with 10 bases between. The length of the CDR3 is 13 residues. In germline, CDR1 is GTSNPN, CDR2 SVGIG (reference sequence). CDR3 region: CAWDDTHTGELFF. The CDR3 DNA sequence: TGTGCCTGGGACGACACCCACACCGGGGAGCTGTTTTTT.

The genes are TRBV19 and TRBJ1-3; 10 bases match TRBD1. CDR1 LNHDA and CDR2 SQIVND come from the germline V gene (reference sequence). J gave up 2 bases and V 5 bases, and 3 bases lay outside the gene matches. There are 15 residues in the CDR3. CDR3 DNA sequence: TGTGCCAGTAGTCCTGACAGGGGGCCTGGAAACACCATATATTTT. It codes for CASSPDRGPGNTIYF.

This clone was seen more than once but under ten times. The chain is built from TRBV6-5 and TRBJ1-3, with a weak D call TRBD1 (5 bases). Germline assignment: CDR1 MNHEY and CDR2 SVGAGI. This CDR3 region has 15 residues. V dropped 9 bases and J dropped 1 base, with 16 bases sitting between them. The CDR3 DNA sequence: TGTGCCAGATCGACAGACCCTGGGTCTGGAAACACCATATATTTT. Its translation: CARSTDPGSGNTIYF.

The chain employs TRBV3-1 (or the pseudogene TRBV3-2) and TRBJ2-5; 11 nucleotides agree with TRBD2. CDR1 and CDR2 from the germline V gene are LGHDT and YNNKEL (reference sequence). CDR3 length equals 19 residues. V lost 1 base, J lost 4 bases, and 14 bases stayed unmatched. In DNA form, the CDR3 reads TGTGCCAGCAGCCAAGTCCCACTAGCGGGGGCGCGTTTGGGAGAGACCCAGTACTTC. Amino acid sequence: CASSQVPLAGARLGETQYF.

The genes are TRBV3-1 (or the pseudogene TRBV3-2) and TRBJ1-2; D is unresolved. The germline V and J ends were trimmed by 5 bases and 6 bases, with 10 bases remaining between them. Germline values: CDR1 LGHDT, CDR2 YNNKEL (reference sequence). The CDR3 runs 12 residues. The DNA for the CDR3 is TGTGCCAGCAGCTATGAGTTAAATGGCTACACCTTC. This translates into CASSYELNGYTF.

A few counts support this clone. V usage is TRBV10-1 and J usage is TRBJ1-6, with D perhaps matching TRBD1 (5 bases). V lost 6 bases and J 9 bases, leaving 12 bases between the germline ends. Germline CDR1 is WNHNN and CDR2 is SYGVQD (reference sequence). CDR3 length: 13 residues. The CDR3 coding sequence is TGCGCCAGCAGGCGGGACCTCCTTTCACCCCTCCACTTT. This encodes CASRRDLLSPLHF.

The chain couples TRBV9 to TRBJ2-1, with 7 bases that match TRBD2. V trimming: 0 bases; J trimming: 10 bases; junction bases outside the gene matches: 13. CDR1 and CDR2 from the germline V gene are SGDLS and YYNGEE. This CDR3 comprises 16 residues. The CDR3: CASSVVLGPTAGEQFF. As DNA, the CDR3 is TGTGCCAGCAGCGTAGTCCTTGGGCCCACAGCGGGGGAGCAGTTCTTC.

This chain's CDR3 is CAWKTGGGAQYF. The CDR3 nucleotides are TGTGCCTGGAAAACCGGGGGTGGGGCCCAGTACTTC. The chain links TRBV30 to TRBJ2-5, with TRBD2 as a possible D gene (6 bases). CDR3 length: 12 amino acids. Between the trimmed V and J ends, which lost 4 bases and 9 bases, there was a span of 15 bases. CDR1 GTSNPN and CDR2 SVGIG come from the germline V gene (reference sequence).

V gene TRBV2 combines with J gene TRBJ1-5; tentatively, D is TRBD1 (6 bases). This CDR3 comprises 14 residues. Deletions cut 5 bases from V and 2 bases from J, with 10 bases between. Germline values: CDR1 SNHLY, CDR2 FYNNEI. The CDR3 DNA follows: TGTGCCAGCAGTAGTGAGGGGGGCAATCAGCCCCAGCATTTT. Protein: CASSSEGGNQPQHF.

The CDR3 here is CASSLDPGGTEAFF. The CDR3 nucleotides are TGTGCCAGCAGCTTAGATCCAGGGGGCACTGAAGCTTTCTTT. The genes are TRBV11-2 and TRBJ1-1; 7 positions match TRBD1. Germline CDR1 and CDR2: SGHAT and FQNNGV. Trimming cost V 0 bases and J 4 bases; bases outside gene matches: 2. The CDR3 loop spans 14 amino acids.

The genes are TRBV6-1 and TRBJ2-5, with TRBD1 as a possible D gene (6 bases). The CDR3 consists of 16 residues. The V gene lost 0 bases and the J gene lost 5 bases, with 16 bases spanning the gap. Germline values: CDR1 MNHNS, CDR2 SASEGT. In DNA form, the CDR3 reads TGTGCCAGCAGTGAAGCGAATGGCAGGGGTAGGGAGACCCAGTACTTC. Translation gives CASSEANGRGRETQYF.

In this sample, this clone turned up once. Other DNA sequences in this specimen translate into the identical CDR3. V is TRBV2 and J is TRBJ1-2; a weak D match, TRBD1 (5 bases). V was pared by 1 base and J by 0 bases, with 6 bases between. Germline V gene sequence: CDR1 SNHLY, CDR2 FYNNEI. This CDR3 has 14 amino acids. CDR3 in amino acids: CASSEDRTNYGYTF. The DNA of the CDR3 is TGTGCCAGCAGTGAAGACAGGACTAACTATGGCTACACCTTC. The full variable domain, its missing parts supplied by reference TRBV2 and TRBJ1-2, is EPEVTQTPSHQVTQMGQEVILRCVPISNHLYFYWYRQILGQKVEFLVSFYNNEISEKSEIFDDQFSVERPDGSNFTLKIRSTKLEDSAMYFCASSEDRTNYGYTFGSGTRLTVV.

The chain couples TRBV6-1 to TRBJ1-2; D call uncertain. Trimming removed 3 bases at V and 8 bases at J, with 13 bases between. CDR3 length equals 13 residues. CDR1 is MNHNS, CDR2 SASEGT, per germline. The CDR3 region has the DNA TGTGCCAGCAGTGATAACCTAATGGGCGGCTACACCTTC. Residues: CASSDNLMGGYTF.

The chain carries TRBV11-3 and TRBJ2-7, with 8 bases lining up with TRBD1. This CDR3 contains 14 residues. The J segment lost 3 bases and the V segment lost 5 bases, leaving 6 bases of the junction unmatched. Germline V gives CDR1 SGHNT, CDR2 YENEEA. The CDR3 here is CASSLRQGSYEQYF. The CDR3, as DNA: TGTGCCAGCAGCCTACGACAGGGGAGCTACGAGCAGTACTTC.

The chain employs TRBV28 and TRBJ1-2; D not resolved. The CDR3 is 16 amino acids. Trimming cost V 3 bases and J 1 base, with 15 bases left between them. Germline lookup yields CDR1 MDHEN and CDR2 SYDVKM. The CDR3 nucleotides are TGTGCCAGCAGTTTGGAGCAGGCAGACTATAACTATGGCTACACCTTC. Translating gives CASSLEQADYNYGYTF.

The rearrangement joins TRBV6-2 or TRBV6-3 to TRBJ2-7; 9 positions agree with TRBD1. Germline V gives CDR1 MNHEY, CDR2 SVGEGT. The CDR3 has 15 amino acids. V gave up 3 bases and J gave up 4 bases; unmatched junction bases: 7. The CDR3 DNA reads TGTGCCAGCAGTTATGGATGGGGACAGGGTTACGAGCAGTACTTC. Residues: CASSYGWGQGYEQYF.

The chain employs TRBV5-1 and TRBJ2-7; 9 nucleotides align to TRBD1. Germline CDR1 SGHRS, CDR2 YFSETQ. The V segment lost 4 bases and the J segment 4 bases; nucleotides outside the gene matches: 9. The CDR3 has 15 residues. The CDR3, as DNA: TGCGCCAGCAGCGTCAGACAGGGGGTTCATTACGAGCAGTACTTC. It codes for CASSVRQGVHYEQYF.

The chain links TRBV6-5 to TRBJ1-1; 7 nucleotides agree with TRBD1. V lost 7 bases and J lost 0; bases outside the gene matches: 2. CDR1 and CDR2 from the germline V gene are MNHEY and SVGAGI. The CDR3 is made up of 13 amino acids. The CDR3 region is CASTGQLNTEAFF. The CDR3 nucleotides read TGTGCCAGCACGGGACAGCTGAACACTGAAGCTTTCTTT.

As concerns this clone: The same CDR3 can be traced to other DNA sequences in this sample. V usage is TRBV2 and J usage is TRBJ1-5; TRBD1 matches 8 bases. CDR1 and CDR2 (germline): SNHLY, FYNNEI. The CDR3 spans 15 residues. Trimming cost V 3 bases and J 0 bases; bases outside gene matches: 1. This CDR3 is CASSEDRASNQPQHF. In DNA, the CDR3 is TGTGCCAGCAGTGAGGACAGGGCTAGCAATCAGCCCCAGCATTTT.

V and J are TRBV10-3 and TRBJ2-1; TRBD2 agrees at 9 bases. Losses at the gene ends were 8 bases for V and 10 bases for J; bases not matched to a gene: 9. Germline values: CDR1 ENHRY, CDR2 SYGVKD. The CDR3 is 13 residues long. The CDR3 sequence is CAISGTSSREQFF. In nucleotides, the CDR3 is TGTGCCATCTCCGGGACTAGCTCTAGGGAGCAGTTCTTC.

The chain employs TRBV6-1 and TRBJ1-2; 8 nucleotides agree with TRBD1. V trimming: 7 bases; J trimming: 8 bases; junction bases outside the gene matches: 9. The CDR3 extends over 13 amino acids. Germline CDR1 is MNHNS and CDR2 is SASEGT. CDR3 coding DNA: TGTGCCAGCACTCTGGACAGGGATTACGGCTACACCTTC. This gives the protein CASTLDRDYGYTF.

The CDR3 loop is CATSGSFQETQYF. Written as DNA, the CDR3 is TGTGCCACCAGTGGGAGTTTCCAAGAGACCCAGTACTTC. The chain carries TRBV24-1 and TRBJ2-5, with no clear D. Germline loops: CDR1 KGHDR, CDR2 SFDVKD. This CDR3 is built from 13 residues. V lost 5 bases, J lost 1 base, and 7 bases lay in between.

This clone was observed once. The gene calls are TRBV5-1 and TRBJ2-5; D not certain. The germline V gene has CDR1 SGHRS and CDR2 YFSETQ. The CDR3 length is 15 residues. V gave up 4 bases and J gave up 5 bases, with 18 bases separating them. The CDR3 DNA reads TGCGCCAGCAGCGTGACCCCGTCTGAAGCGGAGACCCAGTACTTC. Amino acid sequence: CASSVTPSEAETQYF.

V gene TRBV6-5 combines with J gene TRBJ2-7; 7 bases line up with TRBD1. Germline V gene lookup returns CDR1 MNHEY and CDR2 SVGAGI. Trimming removed 7 bases from V and 6 bases from J; junction bases left unmatched: 9. There are 13 residues in the CDR3. The CDR3 protein is CASTGGPDSEQYF. CDR3 bases: TGTGCCAGCACAGGGGGACCGGATTCCGAGCAGTACTTC.

The chain has TRBV6-5 and TRBJ2-4; 7 bases map to TRBD2. CDR3 length equals 11 residues. The trim removed 11 bases at V and 7 bases at J, leaving 5 bases unmatched. Germline CDR1 MNHEY, CDR2 SVGAGI. The CDR3 sequence: CAAGVRNIQYF. The CDR3 nucleotides are TGTGCCGCGGGGGTGAGGAACATTCAGTACTTC.

The chain has TRBV7-2 and TRBJ2-2; D is possibly TRBD2 (6 bases). The CDR3 sequence is 16 residues long. Germline V lookup: CDR1 SGHTA, CDR2 FQGNSA. The ends were cut back, 5 bases at V and 3 bases at J, with 16 bases in the middle. The DNA of the CDR3 is TGTGCCAGCAGCCTGCGCCCGGGGGTCCACACCGGGGAGCTGTTTTTT. Amino acids: CASSLRPGVHTGELFF.

The chain carries TRBV30 and TRBJ1-1; D ambiguous. In germline, CDR1 is GTSNPN, CDR2 SVGIG (reference sequence). The CDR3 contains 13 residues. The V end lost 0 bases, the J end lost 6 bases, and 11 bases lay between the germline ends. CDR3 DNA sequence: TGTGCCTGGAGTGTAGGGAGAGACGCTGAAGCTTTCTTT. Translating gives CAWSVGRDAEAFF.